This passage covers 24 T cell receptor beta chains from one sample sequenced in a study of response to subunit inactivated influenza vaccine. TCRdb re-analysed the RT-PCR reads in MiXCR, keeping a single row per CDR3 protein. The table lists roughly 500,000 distinct CDR3 sequences, approximately 15% of them singletons, with about 3% in the top ten. The specimen was CD4+ T cells sorted from PBMCs, collected roughly 24 months after vaccination. All receptors come from a man aged 45 to 70 who received an inactivated influenza vaccine.

This clonotype came up a few times. This rearrangement joins TRBV20-1 to TRBJ2-7; D might be TRBD1 or TRBD2, each matching 6 bases. V dropped 0 bases and J dropped 1 base, with 10 bases sitting between them. CDR3 size: 14 residues. Germline CDR1 reads DFQATT; CDR2 reads SNEGSKA (reference sequence). The CDR3 loop is CSARDRRGSYEQYF. In DNA, the CDR3 is TGCAGTGCTAGAGATAGGAGGGGGTCCTACGAGCAGTACTTC.

The gene calls are TRBV29-1 and TRBJ2-1; 13 bases are shared with TRBD2. This CDR3 has 15 amino acids. The V and J ends lost 7 bases and 7 bases, in that order; junction bases with no gene match: 10. Germline V CDR1 and CDR2: SQVTM, ANQGSEA. The CDR3 DNA follows: TGCAGCGGAGGGACTAGCGGGACTGGGGGTAATGAGCAGTTCTTC. This gives the protein CSGGTSGTGGNEQFF.

This chain uses TRBV10-3 with TRBJ1-5, with TRBD1 identical over 9 bases. V lost 10 bases, J lost 6 bases, and 7 bases stayed unmatched. The CDR3 is 13 residues long. CDR1 and CDR2 (germline): ENHRY, SYGVKD. The CDR3 bases are TGTGCCACCTTACAGGACAGGGGTCAGCCCCAGCATTTT. As protein: CATLQDRGQPQHF.

This clonotype was recorded a few times. The chain uses TRBV5-5 and TRBJ1-2; weak D call: TRBD1 (5 bases). V lost 0 bases, J lost 8 bases, and 14 bases lay in between. Per the germline V gene, CDR1 is SGHKS and CDR2 is YYEKEE (reference sequence). This CDR3 is 14 amino acids long. The CDR3 region is CASSLDYSDTGYTF. The CDR3 DNA is TGTGCCAGCAGCTTGGATTACTCGGACACCGGCTACACCTTC.

V and J are TRBV5-1 and TRBJ2-5; 11 nucleotides align to TRBD2. Germline-derived CDR1 and CDR2 are SGHRS and YFSETQ. J gave up 6 bases and V 3 bases, and 10 bases lay outside the gene matches. CDR3 length equals 16 residues. CDR3 in DNA: TGCGCCAGCAGCTCGGGGACTAGCGGACCGACCAAGACCCAGTACTTC. Translated: CASSSGTSGPTKTQYF.

V and J are TRBV2 and TRBJ2-3; D unresolved. Trimming removed 6 bases from V and 3 bases from J, with 16 bases in between. This CDR3 spans 15 amino acids. Germline CDR1 SNHLY, CDR2 FYNNEI. The CDR3 DNA is TGTGCCAGCAGCCCCCTACCCTCGCGGACAGATACGCAGTATTTT. This gives the protein CASSPLPSRTDTQYF.

This clonotype was counted between two and nine times. The chain uses TRBV28 and TRBJ2-7, with D possibly called TRBD1 or TRBD2 (5 bases each). Germline V gene data show CDR1 as MDHEN and CDR2 as SYDVKM. This CDR3 contains 14 residues. Trimming took 3 bases from V and 4 from J, leaving 13 bases between them. CDR3 DNA: TGTGCCAGCAGTTTTACGGGGCCGAGTTACGAGCAGTACTTC. Amino acid sequence: CASSFTGPSYEQYF.

The chain couples TRBV4-1 to TRBJ2-7, with 13 bases fitting TRBD2. CDR3 length: 19 amino acids. Per germline, CDR1 MGHRA and CDR2 YSYEKL. J was trimmed by 5 bases and V by 1 base; bases with no gene match: 14. The CDR3 bases are TGCGCCAGCAGCCAAGTCGGACACCAGGGACTAGCGGGAATTAACGAGCAGTACTTC. It specifies CASSQVGHQGLAGINEQYF.

The chain is built from TRBV5-8 and TRBJ1-5, with no clear D. The CDR3 consists of 15 residues. With 3 bases removed from V and 7 bases from J, the gap between germline ends came to 17 bases. The germline CDR1 and CDR2 sequences are SGHTS and YDEGEE. The CDR3 DNA reads as TGTGCCAGCAGCTCTCTCCGAGGACGAGCGCAGCCCCAGCATTTT. Protein product: CASSSLRGRAQPQHF. The full variable domain, in which reference TRBV5-8 and TRBJ1-5 provide the parts outside the CDR3, is EAGVTQSPTHLIKTRGQQATLRCSPISGHTSVYWYQQALGLGLQFLLWYDEGEERNRGNFPPRFSGRQFPNYSSELNVNALELEDSALYLCASSSLRGRAQPQHFGDGTRLSIL.

The V gene is TRBV12-3 or TRBV12-4, the J gene TRBJ2-5; no definite D call. V lost 3 bases, J lost 4 bases, and 9 bases lay in between. The CDR3 sequence is 13 residues long. The CDR3 bases are TGTGCCAGCAGTTTGTCTAGGCTAGAGACCCAGTACTTC. Translated, it gives CASSLSRLETQYF.

This clonotype was seen at least ten times. This sequence joins TRBV20-1 and TRBJ2-1; D uncertain. This CDR3 has 11 amino acids. Germline V gene sequence: CDR1 DFQATT, CDR2 SNEGSKA (reference sequence). V lost 7 bases and J lost 7, with 11 bases in between. The CDR3 here is CSGFGSNEQFF. The CDR3 DNA follows: TGCAGTGGATTCGGTAGTAATGAGCAGTTCTTC.

J is TRBJ1-1 and V is TRBV20-1; 8 positions match TRBD1. The J segment lost 10 bases and the V segment lost 2 bases, leaving 12 bases of the junction unmatched. The germline gives CDR1 DFQATT, CDR2 SNEGSKA (reference sequence). The CDR3 runs 14 residues. The CDR3 DNA sequence: TGCAGTGCTAGACAAAACGACAGGGGCAGTGCAGCTTTCTTT. As protein: CSARQNDRGSAAFF.

This clonotype was observed a handful of times. This chain links TRBV20-1 with TRBJ2-1, with 7 bases matching TRBD2. CDR1 is DFQATT, CDR2 SNEGSKA, per germline (reference sequence). The CDR3 is 14 residues long. V gave up 1 base and J gave up 6 bases; unmatched junction bases: 6. The DNA for the CDR3 is TGCAGTGCTAGAGTTCTCGCGGGAGTCAATGAGCAGTTCTTC. Encoded protein: CSARVLAGVNEQFF.

V gene TRBV7-2 combines with J gene TRBJ2-7, with TRBD2 identical over 11 bases. The junction had 7 bases not matched to a gene; V was cut back by 2 bases and J by 4 bases. The CDR3 runs to 16 residues. Germline values: CDR1 SGHTA, CDR2 FQGNSA. The CDR3 loop reads CASSLTSGTSGYEQYF. The DNA for the CDR3 is TGTGCCAGCAGCTTAACTTCCGGGACTAGCGGTTACGAGCAGTACTTC.

This clonotype has ten or more counts. This chain connects TRBV4-2 to TRBJ1-4; maybe TRBD1 (6 bases). The CDR3 spans 14 residues. Trimming left V 6 bases short and J 3 bases short, with 11 bases between. The V gene's germline CDR1 is LGHNA and CDR2 YNFKEQ. The CDR3 DNA reads as TGTGCCAGCAGACAAACAGGGCCTAATGAAAAACTGTTTTTT. Its translation: CASRQTGPNEKLFF.

V and J are TRBV3-1 and TRBJ2-7; 11 bases line up with TRBD2. Germline V CDR1 and CDR2: LGHDT, YNNKEL (reference sequence). J gave up 6 bases and V 1 base, and 5 bases lay outside the gene matches. The CDR3 spans 15 residues. CDR3 DNA sequence: TGTGCCAGCAGCCAAGGTACTAGCGGGAGAGGCGAGCAGTACTTC. Translating gives CASSQGTSGRGEQYF.

This rearrangement joins TRBV27 to TRBJ2-4; maybe TRBD1 (6 bases). Germline lookup yields CDR1 MNHEY and CDR2 SMNVEV (reference sequence). V lost 5 bases, J lost 6 bases, and 14 bases lay in between. The CDR3 extends over 14 amino acids. The CDR3 DNA reads as TGTGCCAGCAGTCTTTCCGGGGACATAAACATTCAGTACTTC. Protein product: CASSLSGDINIQYF.

This clonotype was counted between two and nine times. V and J are TRBV7-2 and TRBJ1-2; 8 nucleotides agree with TRBD1. J was trimmed by 6 bases and V by 3 bases; bases with no gene match: 0. This CDR3 is 12 amino acids long. CDR1 is SGHTA, CDR2 FQGNSA, per germline. The CDR3 loop reads CASSLTGDGYTF. The CDR3 nucleotides read TGTGCCAGCAGCTTGACAGGGGATGGCTACACCTTC. Using reference TRBV7-2 and TRBJ1-2 for the parts outside the CDR3, the full variable domain is GAGVSQSPSNKVTEKGKDVELRCDPISGHTALYWYRQSLGQGLEFLIYFQGNSAPDKSGLPSDRFSAERTGGSVSTLTIQRTQQEDSAVYLCASSLTGDGYTFGSGTRLTVV.

This clonotype came up a few times. In DNA form, the CDR3 reads TGTGCCAGCAGTGCACGCCAGTACCAAGAGACCCAGTACTTC. Amino acids: CASSARQYQETQYF. This sequence joins TRBV2 and TRBJ2-5; no definite D call. The CDR3 runs 14 residues. V shed 4 bases and J shed 0 bases, with 9 bases lying between them. From germline, CDR1 is SNHLY and CDR2 FYNNEI.

The V and J genes are TRBV24-1 and TRBJ2-3, with D possibly TRBD2 on 6 matching bases. Deletions cut 6 bases from V and 4 bases from J, with 10 bases between. This CDR3 has 13 amino acids. Germline CDR1 and CDR2: KGHDR and SFDVKD. This CDR3 is CATSFGSADTQYF. The CDR3 DNA reads as TGTGCCACCAGTTTCGGGAGCGCAGATACGCAGTATTTT.

The chain is built from TRBV21-1 and TRBJ2-1. TRBV21-1 is labeled a pseudogene. The CDR3 spans 14 residues. The CDR3 sequence: CASSKGGFRNEQFF. In DNA form, the CDR3 reads TGTGCCAGCAGCAAAGGGGGTTTCCGGAATGAGCAGTTCTTC.

The chain joins TRBV30 to TRBJ1-5, with a weak D call TRBD1 (5 bases). The CDR3 is 13 amino acids. CDR1 and CDR2 (germline): GTSNPN, SVGIG (reference sequence). The V and J ends lost 5 bases and 6 bases respectively, with 14 bases between them. The CDR3 bases are TGTGCCTGGCGAGGGCAGGGACGTCAGCCCCAGCATTTT. Protein: CAWRGQGRQPQHF. Using reference TRBV30 and TRBJ1-5 for the parts outside the CDR3, the full variable domain is SQTIHQWPATLVQPVGSPLSLECTVEGTSNPNLYWYRQAAGRGLQLLFYSVGIGQISSEVPQNLSASRPQDRQFILSSKKLLLSDSGFYLCAWRGQGRQPQHFGDGTRLSIL.

The chain is built from TRBV12-3 or TRBV12-4 and TRBJ1-3; D not resolved. The CDR3 is made up of 15 amino acids. The V end lost 6 bases, the J end lost 4 bases, and 16 bases lay between the germline ends. For the CDR3, the DNA is TGTGCCAGCAGCGCGGCAGCAGTCGGGGGAAACACCATATATTTT. Its protein product is CASSAAAVGGNTIYF.

Only a few counts were recorded for this clonotype. The CDR3 loop is CASSLVVSGTGTYNEQFF. Written as DNA, the CDR3 is TGTGCCAGCAGCTTAGTTGTTAGCGGGACCGGTACCTACAATGAGCAGTTCTTC. V and J are TRBV7-3 and TRBJ2-1, with 8 bases that match TRBD2. J gave up 2 bases and V 2 bases, and 11 bases lay outside the gene matches. This CDR3 is 18 amino acids long. Per the germline V gene, CDR1 is SGHTA and CDR2 is FQGTGA.